This T cell receptor beta chain emerged from a study of blood T cells in healthy people across ages. Study-level points and caveats: Getting older went along with TCR beta diversity per million T cells dropping roughly linearly. Relative to aged donors, long-lived donors carried more naive CD4+ cells and displayed higher diversity.

This CDR3 is built from 12 residues. V was shortened by 6 bases and J by 3 bases, with 9 bases between the two germline ends. Germline values: CDR1 DFQATT, CDR2 SNEGSKA (reference sequence). In regard to this clonotype: Its antigen is undetermined.

Combining a sample-barcoded 5' primer with a J-beta primer mix, a second PCR ran for roughly 7 to 11 cycles. Every single cDNA molecule received a tag from a template-switch adaptor with 12 random nucleotides. Each sample provided no less than 2.5 million CDR3-containing paired-end reads. Each CDR3 protein is one row after TCRdb ran MiXCR on the 5' RACE reads. The table records around 1,500,000 distinct CDR3 sequences, over 25% of them present only once. This sequence originates from a woman in her twenties or thirties in good health. Sequenced material: blood. This chain uses TRBV20-1 with TRBJ2-1, with D possibly being TRBD1 (6 bases). The CDR3 DNA sequence: TGCAGTGCCATACAGGGCTACAATGAGCAGTTCTTC. It encodes CSAIQGYNEQFF.